Sequencing of this T cell receptor beta chain was carried out in a study of glioma-infiltrating T cells after dendritic cell vaccination. Points from the study as a whole: Survival was not directly related to TCR clonality in these patients.

The immunoSEQ assay amplified TCRB CDR3 from up to roughly 2 ug DNA. Sequencing was performed with immunoSEQ multiplex PCR; in TCRdb, only in-frame clones are kept and a portion is missing. The sample holds about 21,000 clones, around 79% seen once. A word on this clone: Its antigen is unknown.

Trimming at V came to 5 bases and at J to 5 bases, leaving 7 bases not matched to a gene. Germline V gene sequence: CDR1 SGHTA, CDR2 FQGNSA. The CDR3 length is 14 residues. Only patients with spare fresh-frozen tumor and over two years of follow-up were included. Isocitrate dehydrogenase mutation was absent in all glioblastoma patients. The origin of this receptor is a human donor with glioblastoma. This chain joins TRBV7-2 and TRBJ2-5, with TRBD2 identical over 8 bases. The starting material was blood, obtained before dendritic cell vaccination. Here the CDR3 reads CASSPGGVEETQYF. The CDR3 bases are TGTGCCAGCAGCCCGGGGGGGGTCGAGGAGACCCAGTACTTC. The full variable domain, completed using reference TRBV7-2 and TRBJ2-5, is GAGVSQSPSNKVTEKGKDVELRCDPISGHTALYWYRQSLGQGLEFLIYFQGNSAPDKSGLPSDRFSAERTGGSVSTLTIQRTQQEDSAVYLCASSPGGVEETQYFGPGTRLLVL.